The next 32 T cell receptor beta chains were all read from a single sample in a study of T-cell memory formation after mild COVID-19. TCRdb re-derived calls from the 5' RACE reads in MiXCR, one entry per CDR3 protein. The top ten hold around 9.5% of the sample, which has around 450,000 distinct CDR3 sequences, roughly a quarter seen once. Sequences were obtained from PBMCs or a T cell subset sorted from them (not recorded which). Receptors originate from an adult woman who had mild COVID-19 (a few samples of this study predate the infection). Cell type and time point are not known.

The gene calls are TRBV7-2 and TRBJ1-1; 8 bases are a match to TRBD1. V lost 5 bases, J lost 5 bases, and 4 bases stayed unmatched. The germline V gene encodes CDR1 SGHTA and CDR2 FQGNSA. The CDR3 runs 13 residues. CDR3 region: CASSTRQGTEAFF. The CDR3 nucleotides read TGTGCCAGCAGCACCAGACAGGGGACTGAAGCTTTCTTT.

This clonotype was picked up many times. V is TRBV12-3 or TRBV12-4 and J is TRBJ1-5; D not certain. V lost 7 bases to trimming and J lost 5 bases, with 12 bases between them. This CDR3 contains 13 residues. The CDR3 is CASTRGLYQPQHF. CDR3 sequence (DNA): TGTGCCAGCACCCGGGGATTGTATCAGCCCCAGCATTTT.

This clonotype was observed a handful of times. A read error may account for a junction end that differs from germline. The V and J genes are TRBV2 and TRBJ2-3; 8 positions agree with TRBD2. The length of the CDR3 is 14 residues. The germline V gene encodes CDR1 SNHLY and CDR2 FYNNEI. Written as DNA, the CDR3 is TGTGCCAGCAGAGAAGGACTAGCAACAGATACGCAGTATTTT. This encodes CASREGLATDTQYF.

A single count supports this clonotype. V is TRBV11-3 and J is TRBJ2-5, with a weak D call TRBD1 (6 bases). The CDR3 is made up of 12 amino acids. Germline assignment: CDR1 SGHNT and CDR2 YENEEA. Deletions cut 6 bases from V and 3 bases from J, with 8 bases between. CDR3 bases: TGTGCCAGCAGGAGACAGGAAGAGACCCAGTACTTC. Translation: CASRRQEETQYF.

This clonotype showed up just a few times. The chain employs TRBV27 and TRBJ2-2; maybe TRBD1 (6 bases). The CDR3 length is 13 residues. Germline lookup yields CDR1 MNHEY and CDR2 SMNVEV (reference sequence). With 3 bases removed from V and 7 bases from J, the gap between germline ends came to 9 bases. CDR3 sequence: CASSFRGGGELFF. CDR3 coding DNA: TGTGCCAGCAGTTTCAGGGGTGGCGGGGAGCTGTTTTTT.

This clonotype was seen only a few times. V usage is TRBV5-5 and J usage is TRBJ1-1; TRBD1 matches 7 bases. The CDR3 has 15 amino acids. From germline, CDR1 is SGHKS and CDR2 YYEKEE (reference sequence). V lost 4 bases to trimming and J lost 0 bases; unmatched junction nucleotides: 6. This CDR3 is CASSPPGQMNTEAFF. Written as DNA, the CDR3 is TGTGCCAGCAGCCCCCCGGGACAGATGAACACTGAAGCTTTCTTT. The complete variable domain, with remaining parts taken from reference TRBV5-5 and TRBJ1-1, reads DAGVTQSPTHLIKTRGQQVTLRCSPISGHKSVSWYQQVLGQGPQFIFQYYEKEERGRGNFPDRFSARQFPNYSSELNVNALLLGDSALYLCASSPPGQMNTEAFFGQGTRLTVV.

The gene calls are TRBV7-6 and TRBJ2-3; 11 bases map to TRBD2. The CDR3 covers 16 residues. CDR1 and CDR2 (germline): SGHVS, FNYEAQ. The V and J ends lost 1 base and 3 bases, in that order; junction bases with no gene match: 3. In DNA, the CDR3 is TGTGCCAGCAGCTTAGTCGTAGCGGGGGGGACAGATACGCAGTATTTT. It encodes CASSLVVAGGTDTQYF.

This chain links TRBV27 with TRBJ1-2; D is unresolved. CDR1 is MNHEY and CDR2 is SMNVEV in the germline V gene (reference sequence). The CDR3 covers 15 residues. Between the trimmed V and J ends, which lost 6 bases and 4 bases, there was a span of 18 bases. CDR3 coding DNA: TGTGCCAGCAGCCGAATCGGAGAAGGGTTCTATGGCTACACCTTC. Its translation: CASSRIGEGFYGYTF.

CDR3 sequence reads: CASSPRTGYEAFF. CDR3 nucleotides: TGTGCCAGCTCACCGAGGACGGGTTATGAAGCTTTCTTT. The rearrangement links TRBV18 to TRBJ1-1; D uncertain. The CDR3 contains 13 residues. Germline-derived CDR1 and CDR2 are KGHSH and LQKENI. V dropped 3 bases and J dropped 7 bases, with 12 bases sitting between them.

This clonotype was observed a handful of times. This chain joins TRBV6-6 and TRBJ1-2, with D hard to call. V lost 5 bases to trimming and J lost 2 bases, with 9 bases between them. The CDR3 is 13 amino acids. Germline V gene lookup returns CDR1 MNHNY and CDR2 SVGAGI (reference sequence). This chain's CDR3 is CASSVSGNYGYTF. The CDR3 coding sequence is TGTGCCAGCAGTGTTTCTGGAAACTATGGCTACACCTTC.

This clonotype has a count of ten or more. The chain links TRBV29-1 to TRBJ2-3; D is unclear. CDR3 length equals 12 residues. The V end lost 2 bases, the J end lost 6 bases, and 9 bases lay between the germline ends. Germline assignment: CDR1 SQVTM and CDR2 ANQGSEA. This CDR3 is CSVETPRDTQYF. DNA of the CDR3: TGCAGCGTTGAAACGCCGAGGGATACGCAGTATTTT.

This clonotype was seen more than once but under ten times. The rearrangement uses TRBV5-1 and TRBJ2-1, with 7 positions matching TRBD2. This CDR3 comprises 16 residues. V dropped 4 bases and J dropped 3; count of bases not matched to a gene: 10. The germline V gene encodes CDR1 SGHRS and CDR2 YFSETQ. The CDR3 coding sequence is TGCGCCAGCAGCCCGGAGGCTAGCGGACTCTACAATGAGCAGTTCTTC. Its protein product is CASSPEASGLYNEQFF.

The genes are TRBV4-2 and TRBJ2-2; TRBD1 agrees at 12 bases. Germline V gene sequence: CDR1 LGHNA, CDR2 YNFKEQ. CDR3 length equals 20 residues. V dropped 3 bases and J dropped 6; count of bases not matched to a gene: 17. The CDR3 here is CASSQLPGQGARGSSGELFF. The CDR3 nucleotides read TGTGCCAGCAGCCAGCTGCCGGGACAGGGGGCCCGAGGATCGTCCGGGGAGCTGTTTTTT.

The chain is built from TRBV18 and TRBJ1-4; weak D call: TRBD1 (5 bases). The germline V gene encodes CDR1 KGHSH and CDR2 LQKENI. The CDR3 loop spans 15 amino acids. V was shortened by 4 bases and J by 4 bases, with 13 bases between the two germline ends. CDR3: CASSRGTDFNEKLFF. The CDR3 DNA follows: TGTGCCAGCTCACGGGGGACGGATTTTAATGAAAAACTGTTTTTT.

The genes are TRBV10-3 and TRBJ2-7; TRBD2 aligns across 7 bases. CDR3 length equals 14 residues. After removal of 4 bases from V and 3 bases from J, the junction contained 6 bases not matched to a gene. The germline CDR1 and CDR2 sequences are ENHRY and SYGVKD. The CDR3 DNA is TGTGCCATCAGTGCCCGGGGAGGGCACTACGAGCAGTACTTC. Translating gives CAISARGGHYEQYF.

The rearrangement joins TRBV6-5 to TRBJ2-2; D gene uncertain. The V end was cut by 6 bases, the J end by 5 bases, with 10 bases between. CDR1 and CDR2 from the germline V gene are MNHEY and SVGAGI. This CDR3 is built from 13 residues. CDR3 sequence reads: CASRVVGTGELFF. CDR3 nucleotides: TGTGCCAGCAGGGTAGTGGGAACCGGGGAGCTGTTTTTT.

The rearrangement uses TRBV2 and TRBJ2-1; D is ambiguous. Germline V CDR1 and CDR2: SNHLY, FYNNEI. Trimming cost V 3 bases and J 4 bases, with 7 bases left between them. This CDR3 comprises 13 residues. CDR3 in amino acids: CASSDEVYNEQFF. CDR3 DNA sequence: TGTGCCAGCAGTGACGAGGTATACAATGAGCAGTTCTTC.

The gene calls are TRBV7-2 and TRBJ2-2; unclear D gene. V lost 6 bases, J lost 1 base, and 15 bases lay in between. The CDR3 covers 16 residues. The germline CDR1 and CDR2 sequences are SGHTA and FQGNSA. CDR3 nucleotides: TGTGCCAGCAGTCCACGGGCTAGTCGGAACACCGGGGAGCTGTTTTTT. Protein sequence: CASSPRASRNTGELFF. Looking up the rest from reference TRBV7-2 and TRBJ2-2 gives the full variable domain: GAGVSQSPSNKVTEKGKDVELRCDPISGHTALYWYRQSLGQGLEFLIYFQGNSAPDKSGLPSDRFSAERTGGSVSTLTIQRTQQEDSAVYLCASSPRASRNTGELFFGEGSRLTVL.

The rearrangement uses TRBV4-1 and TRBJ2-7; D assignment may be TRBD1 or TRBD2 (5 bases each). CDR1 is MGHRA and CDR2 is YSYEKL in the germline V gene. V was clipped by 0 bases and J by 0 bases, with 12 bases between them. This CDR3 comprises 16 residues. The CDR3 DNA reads TGCGCCAGCAGCCAAGATTTGTCAGGGAGCTCCTACGAGCAGTACTTC. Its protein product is CASSQDLSGSSYEQYF.

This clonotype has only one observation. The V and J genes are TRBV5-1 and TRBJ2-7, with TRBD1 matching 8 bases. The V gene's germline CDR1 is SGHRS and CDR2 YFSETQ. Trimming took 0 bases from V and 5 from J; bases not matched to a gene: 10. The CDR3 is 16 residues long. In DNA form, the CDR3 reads TGCGCCAGCAGCTTGGGCCAGGACAGGGCGGGACACGAGCAGTACTTC. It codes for CASSLGQDRAGHEQYF. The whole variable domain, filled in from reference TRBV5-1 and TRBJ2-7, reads KAGVTQTPRYLIKTRGQQVTLSCSPISGHRSVSWYQQTPGQGLQFLFEYFSETQRNKGNFPGRFSGRQFSNSRSEMNVSTLELGDSALYLCASSLGQDRAGHEQYFGPGTRLTVT.

CDR3 sequence: CSARLAGGMNTQYF. The DNA of the CDR3 is TGCAGTGCTAGACTAGCGGGAGGGATGAATACGCAGTATTTT. This chain joins TRBV20-1 and TRBJ2-3; TRBD2 matches at 12 bases. The V and J ends lost 2 bases and 7 bases, in that order; junction bases with no gene match: 4. The length of the CDR3 is 14 residues. Germline V gives CDR1 DFQATT, CDR2 SNEGSKA (reference sequence).

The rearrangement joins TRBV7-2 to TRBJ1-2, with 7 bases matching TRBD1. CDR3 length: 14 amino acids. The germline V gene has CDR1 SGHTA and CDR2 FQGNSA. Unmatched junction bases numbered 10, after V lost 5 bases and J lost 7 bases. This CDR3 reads CASSHGSPGGGYTF. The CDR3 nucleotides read TGTGCCAGCAGCCATGGGAGCCCAGGGGGTGGCTACACCTTC.

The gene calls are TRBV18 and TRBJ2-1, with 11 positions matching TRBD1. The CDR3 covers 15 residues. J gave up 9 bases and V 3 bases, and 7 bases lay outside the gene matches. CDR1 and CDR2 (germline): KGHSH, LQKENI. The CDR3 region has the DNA TGTGCCAGCTCACCTCGGACAGGGGGCCCTGGTGAGCAGTTCTTC. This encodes CASSPRTGGPGEQFF.

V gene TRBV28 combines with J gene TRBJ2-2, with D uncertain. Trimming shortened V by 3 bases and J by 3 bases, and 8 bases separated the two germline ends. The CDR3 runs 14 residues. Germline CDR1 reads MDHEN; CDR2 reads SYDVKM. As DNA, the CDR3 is TGTGCCAGCAGTTTTCTAGGTTACACCGGGGAGCTGTTTTTT. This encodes CASSFLGYTGELFF.

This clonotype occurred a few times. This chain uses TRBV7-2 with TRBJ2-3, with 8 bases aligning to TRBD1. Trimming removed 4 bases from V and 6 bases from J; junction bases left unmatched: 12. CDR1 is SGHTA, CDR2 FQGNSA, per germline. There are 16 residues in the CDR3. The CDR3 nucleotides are TGTGCCAGCAGCTCCCCAGCAGGGGGCGTATCGGATACGCAGTATTTT. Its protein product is CASSSPAGGVSDTQYF.

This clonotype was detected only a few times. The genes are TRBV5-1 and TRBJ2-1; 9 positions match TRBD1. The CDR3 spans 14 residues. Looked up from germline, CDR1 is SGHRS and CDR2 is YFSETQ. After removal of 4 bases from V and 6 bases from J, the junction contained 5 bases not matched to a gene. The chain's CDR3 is CASSHGTGSNEQFF. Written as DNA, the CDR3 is TGCGCCAGCAGCCACGGGACAGGGAGCAATGAGCAGTTCTTC.

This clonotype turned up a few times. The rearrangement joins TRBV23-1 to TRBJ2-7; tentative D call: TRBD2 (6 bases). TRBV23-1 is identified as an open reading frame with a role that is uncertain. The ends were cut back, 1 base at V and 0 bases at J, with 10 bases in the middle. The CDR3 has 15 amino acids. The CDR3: CASSQWGRNSYEQYF. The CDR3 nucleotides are TGCGCCAGCAGTCAATGGGGGAGGAACTCCTACGAGCAGTACTTC.

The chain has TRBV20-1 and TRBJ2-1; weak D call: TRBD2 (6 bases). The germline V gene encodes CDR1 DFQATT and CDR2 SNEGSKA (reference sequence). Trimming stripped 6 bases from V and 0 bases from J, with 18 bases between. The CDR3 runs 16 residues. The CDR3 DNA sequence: TGCAGTGCATTCCTCTTGGAGGGTAGCTCCTACAATGAGCAGTTCTTC. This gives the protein CSAFLLEGSSYNEQFF.

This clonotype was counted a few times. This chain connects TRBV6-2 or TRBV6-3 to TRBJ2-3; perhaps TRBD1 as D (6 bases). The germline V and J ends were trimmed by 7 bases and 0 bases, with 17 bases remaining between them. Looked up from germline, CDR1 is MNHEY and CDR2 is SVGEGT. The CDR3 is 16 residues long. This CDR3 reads CASIPRGGPSTDTQYF. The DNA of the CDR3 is TGTGCCAGCATCCCAAGAGGGGGACCTAGCACAGATACGCAGTATTTT.

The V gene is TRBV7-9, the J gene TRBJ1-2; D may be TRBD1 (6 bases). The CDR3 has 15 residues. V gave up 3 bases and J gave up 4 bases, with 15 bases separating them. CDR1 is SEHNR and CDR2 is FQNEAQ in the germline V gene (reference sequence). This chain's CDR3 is CASSLSGASGYGYTF. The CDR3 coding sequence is TGTGCCAGCAGCTTGTCGGGGGCCTCGGGCTATGGCTACACCTTC.

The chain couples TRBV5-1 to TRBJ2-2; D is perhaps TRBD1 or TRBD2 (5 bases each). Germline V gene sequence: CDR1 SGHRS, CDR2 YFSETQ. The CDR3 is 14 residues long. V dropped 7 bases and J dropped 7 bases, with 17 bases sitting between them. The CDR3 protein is CASRPPGAIGELFF. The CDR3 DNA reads TGCGCCAGCCGACCCCCCGGGGCGATCGGGGAGCTGTTTTTT.

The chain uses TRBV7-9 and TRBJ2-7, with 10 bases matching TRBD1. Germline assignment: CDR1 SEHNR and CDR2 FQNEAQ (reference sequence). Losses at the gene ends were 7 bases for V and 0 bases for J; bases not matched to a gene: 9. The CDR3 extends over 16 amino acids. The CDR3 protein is CASMPGQGSSSYEQYF. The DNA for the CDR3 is TGTGCCAGCATGCCGGGACAGGGGTCCAGCTCCTACGAGCAGTACTTC. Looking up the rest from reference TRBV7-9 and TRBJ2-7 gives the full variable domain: DTGVSQNPRHKITKRGQNVTFRCDPISEHNRLYWYRQTLGQGPEFLTYFQNEAQLEKSRLLSDRFSAERPKGSFSTLEIQRTEQGDSAMYLCASMPGQGSSSYEQYFGPGTRLTVT.